This passage covers 19 T cell receptor beta chains from one sample sequenced in a study of T cell responses to AZD1222 COVID-19 vaccine. TCRdb keeps only in-frame clones here, not all; method: immunoSEQ multiplex PCR. Among 100,000 to 130,000 clones, around 90% were seen once, and the ten largest hold roughly a fifth. The starting material was peripheral blood, obtained on day 0 of AZD1222 vaccination. The receptors were gathered from an adult in good health.

The V gene is TRBV19, the J gene TRBJ1-5; D call uncertain. Germline CDR1 is LNHDA and CDR2 is SQIVND (reference sequence). Trimming pared 0 bases from V and 4 bases from J, leaving 10 bases between. CDR3 length: 15 amino acids. The CDR3 loop is CASSIDPTENQPQHF. DNA of the CDR3: TGTGCCAGTAGTATAGATCCTACGGAGAATCAGCCCCAGCATTTT.

The gene calls are TRBV6-5 and TRBJ1-2; D not resolved. The germline gives CDR1 MNHEY, CDR2 SVGAGI. CDR3 size: 13 residues. Between the trimmed V and J ends, which lost 8 bases and 4 bases, there was a span of 14 bases. The chain's CDR3 is CASGREGAYGYTF. In DNA, the CDR3 is TGTGCCAGCGGAAGGGAAGGAGCCTATGGCTACACCTTC.

This chain links TRBV7-2 with TRBJ1-3, with 8 bases fitting TRBD1. Germline loops: CDR1 SGHTA, CDR2 FQGNSA. The V gene end was trimmed by 4 bases and the J gene end by 4 bases; junction bases not matched to a gene: 6. This CDR3 has 15 amino acids. Written as DNA, the CDR3 is TGTGCCAGCAGCTCAGACAGGGGTAGGGGAAACACCATATATTTT. This encodes CASSSDRGRGNTIYF.

This clone appeared once. The CDR3 spells CASSEPGTSSYEQYF. The CDR3 DNA reads as TGTGCCAGTAGTGAGCCGGGTACTAGCTCCTACGAGCAGTACTTC. The rearrangement links TRBV19 to TRBJ2-7, with D possibly TRBD2 on 5 matching bases. The CDR3 runs to 15 residues. Germline-derived CDR1 and CDR2 are LNHDA and SQIVND (reference sequence). V lost 5 bases to trimming and J lost 0 bases, with 14 bases between them.

The chain is built from TRBV18 and TRBJ2-3, with 8 positions matching TRBD2. Trimming cost V 6 bases and J 6 bases; bases outside gene matches: 14. The CDR3 runs to 16 residues. Looked up from germline, CDR1 is KGHSH and CDR2 is LQKENI. CDR3 in amino acids: CASSPASRGGRDTQYF. CDR3 sequence (DNA): TGTGCCAGCTCCCCGGCCTCCCGGGGGGGACGTGATACGCAGTATTTT. Variable domain in full (rest from reference TRBV18 and TRBJ2-3): NAGVMQNPRHLVRRRGQEARLRCSPMKGHSHVYWYRQLPEEGLKFMVYLQKENIIDESGMPKERFSAEFPKEGPSILRIQQVVRGDSAAYFCASSPASRGGRDTQYFGPGTRLTVL.

The CDR3 sequence is CASSMRVRTGGLDTQYF. In DNA, the CDR3 is TGTGCCAGTAGTATGCGAGTTCGGACAGGGGGTTTGGATACGCAGTATTTT. The rearrangement uses TRBV19 and TRBJ2-3; 10 bases map to TRBD1. Trimming removed 3 bases from V and 6 bases from J; junction bases left unmatched: 12. CDR3 size: 17 residues. Germline lookup yields CDR1 LNHDA and CDR2 SQIVND (reference sequence).

This rearrangement joins TRBV4-1 to TRBJ1-2; perhaps TRBD1 as D (6 bases). Per germline, CDR1 MGHRA and CDR2 YSYEKL. The CDR3 is 14 residues long. Between the trimmed V and J ends, which lost 4 bases and 4 bases, there was a span of 13 bases. The CDR3 loop is CASSRGGGSYGYTF. The CDR3 DNA reads as TGCGCCAGCAGCCGCGGAGGGGGGAGCTATGGCTACACCTTC.

CDR3 sequence reads: CASSLDGGNTEAFF. DNA of the CDR3: TGTGCCAGCAGCCTCGATGGCGGGAACACTGAAGCTTTCTTT. The chain employs TRBV5-5 and TRBJ1-1; the D is unclear. Germline CDR1 SGHKS, CDR2 YYEKEE (reference sequence). CDR3 length equals 14 residues. V shed 4 bases and J shed 1 base, with 11 bases lying between them.

The V call is TRBV10-2, the J call TRBJ1-2, with D unresolved. The germline V gene encodes CDR1 WSHSY and CDR2 SAAADI. The ends were cut back, 0 bases at V and 4 bases at J, with 15 bases in the middle. CDR3 length equals 16 residues. For the CDR3, the DNA is TGCGCCAGCAGTGAGTCCGGGCGGCCCTGGGGCTATGGCTACACCTTC. This codes for CASSESGRPWGYGYTF.

The chain joins TRBV15 to TRBJ2-5; no definite D call. Germline V gives CDR1 LNHNV, CDR2 YYDKDF (reference sequence). The germline V and J ends were trimmed by 0 bases and 1 base, with 9 bases remaining between them. The CDR3 runs 15 residues. The CDR3 here is CATSRDLGPQETQYF. Written as DNA, the CDR3 is TGTGCCACCAGCAGAGATCTTGGACCCCAAGAGACCCAGTACTTC.

The rearrangement links TRBV20-1 to TRBJ1-2; 9 bases are shared with TRBD1. This CDR3 contains 14 residues. Germline CDR1 reads DFQATT; CDR2 reads SNEGSKA (reference sequence). Germline trimming cut 3 bases from V and 2 bases from J; bases unmatched to any gene: 4. In nucleotides, the CDR3 is TGCAGTGCTAGTAGGGACAGGGAAAACTATGGCTACACCTTC. Its translation: CSASRDRENYGYTF.

The chain has TRBV11-2 and TRBJ1-6, with TRBD1 as a possible D gene (6 bases). The V and J ends lost 5 bases and 5 bases respectively, with 10 bases between them. In germline, CDR1 is SGHAT, CDR2 FQNNGV. The CDR3 runs 14 residues. This CDR3 is CASSRGQNNSPLHF. DNA of the CDR3: TGTGCCAGCAGCCGTGGACAGAATAATTCACCCCTCCACTTT.

The rearrangement joins TRBV6-2 or TRBV6-3 to TRBJ1-1; D gene unclear. This CDR3 contains 13 residues. Trimming shortened V by 6 bases and J by 1 base, and 9 bases separated the two germline ends. From germline, CDR1 is MNHEY and CDR2 SVGEGT. The CDR3 nucleotides read TGTGCCAGCAGCCCTACAGAGAACACTGAAGCTTTCTTT. Residues: CASSPTENTEAFF.

The rearrangement links TRBV7-3 to TRBJ2-3; 10 bases agree with TRBD2. Per germline, CDR1 SGHTA and CDR2 FQGTGA. This CDR3 spans 16 amino acids. V shed 5 bases and J 1 base; nucleotides not matched to a gene: 6. CDR3 sequence (DNA): TGTGCCAGCAGCCCCCTAGCGGGGGCCCGCACAGATACGCAGTATTTT. This translates into CASSPLAGARTDTQYF.

The chain recombines TRBV19 with TRBJ1-2, with no clear D. This CDR3 region has 12 residues. V lost 10 bases to trimming and J lost 3 bases, with 12 bases between them. The germline V gene encodes CDR1 LNHDA and CDR2 SQIVND (reference sequence). CDR3 sequence (DNA): TGTGCCACCACAACACTTCACTATGGCTACACCTTC. This codes for CATTTLHYGYTF.

The genes are TRBV6-5 and TRBJ1-2; possibly TRBD1 for D (6 bases). Germline assignment: CDR1 MNHEY and CDR2 SVGAGI. The CDR3 totals 13 residues. The V end lost 5 bases, the J end lost 4 bases, and 11 bases lay between the germline ends. The DNA of the CDR3 is TGTGCCAGCAGTCCGGGACAAAGCTATGGCTACACCTTC. It yields the protein CASSPGQSYGYTF.

The chain joins TRBV5-1 to TRBJ2-5, with D possibly being TRBD2 (6 bases). Trimming cost V 0 bases and J 3 bases, with 12 bases left between them. The CDR3 spans 15 residues. CDR1 and CDR2 (germline): SGHRS, YFSETQ. The CDR3 is CASSLDGGVEETQYF. The CDR3 region has the DNA TGCGCCAGCAGCTTGGATGGCGGGGTGGAAGAGACCCAGTACTTC.

The chain combines TRBV29-1 with TRBJ1-1; a weak D match, TRBD1 (6 bases). The CDR3 is 13 amino acids. Trimming stripped 4 bases from V and 0 bases from J, with 9 bases between. Per the germline V gene, CDR1 is SQVTM and CDR2 is ANQGSEA. Here the CDR3 DNA reads TGCAGCGTTGGGGCAGGGGTGAACACTGAAGCTTTCTTT. Translated: CSVGAGVNTEAFF.

CDR3 DNA sequence: TGCGCCAGCAGCCGCGTCGTCGGGGGGGCGATGTACAATGAGCAGTTCTTC. Translation gives CASSRVVGGAMYNEQFF. V usage is TRBV4-1 and J usage is TRBJ2-1, with 8 positions matching TRBD2. With 4 bases clipped from V and 4 bases from J, the junction kept 12 bases outside the gene matches. Germline-derived CDR1 and CDR2 are MGHRA and YSYEKL. The CDR3 is made up of 17 amino acids.